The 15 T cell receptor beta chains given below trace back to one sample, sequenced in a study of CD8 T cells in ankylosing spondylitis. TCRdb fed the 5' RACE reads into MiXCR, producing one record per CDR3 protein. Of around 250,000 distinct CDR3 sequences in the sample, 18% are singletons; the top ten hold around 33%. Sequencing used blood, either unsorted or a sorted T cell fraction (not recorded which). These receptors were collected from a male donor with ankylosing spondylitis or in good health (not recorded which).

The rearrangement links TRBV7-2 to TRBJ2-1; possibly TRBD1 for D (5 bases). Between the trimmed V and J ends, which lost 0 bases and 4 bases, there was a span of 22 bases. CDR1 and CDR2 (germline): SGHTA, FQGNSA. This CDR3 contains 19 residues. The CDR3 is CASSLALSWTPDPYNEQFF. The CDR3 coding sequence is TGTGCCAGCAGCTTAGCGCTTTCATGGACACCTGACCCTTACAATGAGCAGTTCTTC.

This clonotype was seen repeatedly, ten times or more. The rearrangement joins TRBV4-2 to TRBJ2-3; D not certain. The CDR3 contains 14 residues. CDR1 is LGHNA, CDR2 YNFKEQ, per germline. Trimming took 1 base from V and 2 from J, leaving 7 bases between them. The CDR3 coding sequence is TGTGCCAGCAGCCAAGGAGGATCCACAGATACGCAGTATTTT. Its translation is CASSQGGSTDTQYF.

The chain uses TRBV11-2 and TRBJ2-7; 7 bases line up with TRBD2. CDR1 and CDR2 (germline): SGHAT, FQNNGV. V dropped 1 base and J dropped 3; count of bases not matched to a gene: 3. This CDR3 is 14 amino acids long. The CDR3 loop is CASSLVGGNYEQYF. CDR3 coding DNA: TGTGCCAGCAGCTTAGTGGGAGGGAACTACGAGCAGTACTTC.

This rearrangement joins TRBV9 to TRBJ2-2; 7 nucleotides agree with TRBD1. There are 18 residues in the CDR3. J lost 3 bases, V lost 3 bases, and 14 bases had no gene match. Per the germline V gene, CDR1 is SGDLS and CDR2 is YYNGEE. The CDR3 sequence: CASSDTTPTGADTGELFF. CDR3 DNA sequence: TGTGCCAGCAGCGATACAACCCCTACAGGGGCGGACACCGGGGAGCTGTTTTTT. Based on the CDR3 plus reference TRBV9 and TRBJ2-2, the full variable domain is DSGVTQTPKHLITATGQRVTLRCSPRSGDLSVYWYQQSLDQGLQFLIQYYNGEERAKGNILERFSAQQFPDLHSELNLSSLELGDSALYFCASSDTTPTGADTGELFFGEGSRLTVL.

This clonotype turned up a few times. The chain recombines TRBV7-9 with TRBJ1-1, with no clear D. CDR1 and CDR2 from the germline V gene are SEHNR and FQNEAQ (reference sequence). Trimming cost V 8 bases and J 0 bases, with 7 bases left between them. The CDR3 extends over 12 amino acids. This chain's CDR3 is CASAGMNTEAFF. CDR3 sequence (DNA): TGTGCCAGCGCGGGTATGAACACTGAAGCTTTCTTT.

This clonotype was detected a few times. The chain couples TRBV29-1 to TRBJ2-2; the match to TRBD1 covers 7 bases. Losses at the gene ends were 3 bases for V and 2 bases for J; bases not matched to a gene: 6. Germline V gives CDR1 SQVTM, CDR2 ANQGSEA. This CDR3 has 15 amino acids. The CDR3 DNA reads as TGCAGCGTTGAGACCCGGGACAGCAACACCGGGGAGCTGTTTTTT. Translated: CSVETRDSNTGELFF.

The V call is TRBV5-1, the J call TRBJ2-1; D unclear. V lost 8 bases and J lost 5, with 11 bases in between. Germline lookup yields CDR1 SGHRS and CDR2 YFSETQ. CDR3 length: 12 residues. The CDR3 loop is CASFGPHNEQFF. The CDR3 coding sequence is TGCGCCAGTTTCGGGCCCCACAATGAGCAGTTCTTC.

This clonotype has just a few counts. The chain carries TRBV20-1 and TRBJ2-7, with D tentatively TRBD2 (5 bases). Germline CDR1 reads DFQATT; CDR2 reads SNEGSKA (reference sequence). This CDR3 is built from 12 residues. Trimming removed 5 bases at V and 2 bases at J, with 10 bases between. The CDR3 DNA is TGCAGTGCTCGCGGGCTCGCCTACGAGCAGTACTTC. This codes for CSARGLAYEQYF.

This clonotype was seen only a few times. The CDR3 is CASSDSLLYEQYF. The CDR3 bases are TGTGCCAGCAGTGACAGTTTACTTTACGAGCAGTACTTC. The rearrangement joins TRBV6-4 to TRBJ2-7; unclear D gene. Trimming left V 2 bases short and J 4 bases short, with 9 bases between. Germline V gene data show CDR1 as MRHNA and CDR2 as SNTAGT. The CDR3 extends over 13 amino acids.

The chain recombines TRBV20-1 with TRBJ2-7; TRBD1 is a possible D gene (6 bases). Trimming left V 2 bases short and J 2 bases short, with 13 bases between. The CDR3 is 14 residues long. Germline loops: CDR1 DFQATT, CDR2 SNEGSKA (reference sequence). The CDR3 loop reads CSARTGGGAYEQYF. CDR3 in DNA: TGCAGTGCTAGAACTGGTGGGGGCGCCTACGAGCAGTACTTC.

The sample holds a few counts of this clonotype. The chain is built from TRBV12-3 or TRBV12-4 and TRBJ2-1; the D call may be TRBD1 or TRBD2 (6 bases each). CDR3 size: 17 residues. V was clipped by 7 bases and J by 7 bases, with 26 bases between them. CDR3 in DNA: TGTGCCAGCAACTCTCATATTATGGGGGGCAAGAGGAATGAGCAGTTCTTC. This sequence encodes CASNSHIMGGKRNEQFF.

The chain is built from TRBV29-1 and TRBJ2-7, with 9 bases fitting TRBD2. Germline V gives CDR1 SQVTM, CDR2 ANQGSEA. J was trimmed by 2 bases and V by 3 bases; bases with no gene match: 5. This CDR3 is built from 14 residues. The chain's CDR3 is CSVERLAETYEQYF. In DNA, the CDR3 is TGCAGCGTTGAGCGACTAGCGGAGACCTACGAGCAGTACTTC.

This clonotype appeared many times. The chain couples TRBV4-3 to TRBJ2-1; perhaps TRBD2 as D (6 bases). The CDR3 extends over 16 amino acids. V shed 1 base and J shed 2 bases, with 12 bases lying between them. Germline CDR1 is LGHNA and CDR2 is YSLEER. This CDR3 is CASSQGLASTYNEQFF. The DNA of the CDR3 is TGCGCCAGCAGCCAAGGGCTAGCGTCTACCTACAATGAGCAGTTCTTC.

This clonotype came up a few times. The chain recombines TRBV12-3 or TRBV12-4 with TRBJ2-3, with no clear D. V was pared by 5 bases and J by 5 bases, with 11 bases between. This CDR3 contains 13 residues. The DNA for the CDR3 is TGTGCCAGCAGTCCGTCGGACCTAGATACGCAGTATTTT. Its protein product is CASSPSDLDTQYF.

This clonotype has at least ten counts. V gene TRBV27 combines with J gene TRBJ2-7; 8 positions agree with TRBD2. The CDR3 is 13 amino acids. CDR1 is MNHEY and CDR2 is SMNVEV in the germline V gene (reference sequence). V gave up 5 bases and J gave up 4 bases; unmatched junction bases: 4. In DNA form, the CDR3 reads TGTGCCAGCAGTGGGGGACTAGTTTACGAGCAGTACTTC. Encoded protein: CASSGGLVYEQYF.